These T cell receptor beta chains were read from a single sample in a study of blood T cell repertoires in COVID-19. The protocol was immunoSEQ multiplex PCR, while the TCRdb copy is restricted to in-frame clones and leaves out a portion. The profile shows approximately 140,000 clones, about four fifths of them singletons. The sample taken for sequencing was peripheral blood. The receptors were sampled from a human donor with acute or convalescent COVID-19. The donor label of this sample is uncertain. The CDR3 runs from the conserved cysteine through the conserved F or W. The order of the fields is D gene, V gene, J gene, clone size, CDR3 protein, CDR3 DNA. The D gene is left open where the match is weak. Size is omitted from some rows. Given values are once, few, many or a class for expanded clones.

.	TRBV19	TRBJ1-5	.	CASSPYPGRGGQPQHF	TGTGCCAGTAGTCCCTACCCGGGGAGGGGAGGTCAGCCCCAGCATTTT
TRBD1	TRBV19	TRBJ2-5	.	CASSMGAGTAQETQYF	TGTGCCAGTAGTATGGGTGCCGGGACAGCGCAAGAGACCCAGTACTTC
TRBD1	TRBV5-6	TRBJ2-1	.	CASSYGTGGYNEQFF	TGTGCCAGCAGCTACGGGACAGGAGGCTACAATGAGCAGTTCTTC
.	TRBV3-1/TRBV3-2	TRBJ1-2	.	CASSRSSTLGALNYGYTF	TGTGCCAGCAGCCGAAGCAGTACGTTGGGGGCCCTTAACTATGGCTACACCTTC
.	TRBV12-3/TRBV12-4	TRBJ2-3	.	CASSTSTDTQYF	TGTGCCAGCAGTACTAGCACAGATACGCAGTATTTT
.	TRBV11-2	TRBJ1-1	.	CASSFYRGALSGETEAFF	TGTGCCAGCAGCTTTTATCGGGGGGCTCTCTCGGGAGAGACTGAAGCTTTCTTT
TRBD2	TRBV28	TRBJ2-1	.	CASSPHSAGVTNEQFF	TGTGCCAGCAGTCCCCACTCCGCGGGGGTGACGAATGAGCAGTTCTTC
.	TRBV29-1	TRBJ2-5	.	CSVDALRGRLQETQYF	TGCAGCGTTGATGCGCTAAGGGGCCGCCTCCAAGAGACCCAGTACTTC
TRBD1	TRBV27	TRBJ1-5	once	CASRRTGTVQPQHF	TGTGCCAGCAGGAGGACAGGGACAGTTCAGCCCCAGCATTTT
.	TRBV7-8	TRBJ1-2	.	CASSPGLESGYTF	TGTGCCAGCAGCCCGGGACTCGAGAGTGGCTACACCTTC
.	TRBV6-5	TRBJ1-2	.	CASRRGVAGYTF	TGTGCCAGCAGACGGGGAGTGGCTGGCTACACCTTC
.	TRBV30	TRBJ1-2	.	CAWSVGRGNYGYTF	TGTGCCTGGAGTGTAGGGCGGGGGAACTATGGCTACACCTTC
TRBD1	TRBV4-2	TRBJ1-2	.	CASSKPGQGAFGGYTF	TGTGCCAGCAGCAAACCGGGACAGGGGGCTTTCGGTGGCTACACCTTC
.	TRBV25-1	TRBJ1-2	.	CASSKRGQQNYGYTF	TGTGCCAGCAGTAAACGAGGACAGCAGAACTATGGCTACACCTTC
.	TRBV7-9	TRBJ2-1	.	CASSKQGSLHNEQFF	TGTGCCAGCAGCAAGCAGGGGTCCCTTCACAATGAGCAGTTCTTC
.	TRBV29-1	TRBJ1-2	.	CSVPRPYGYTF	TGCAGCGTCCCTCGTCCGTATGGCTACACCTTC
.	TRBV5-6	TRBJ2-1	.	CASSLGTFGMFF	TGTGCCAGCAGCCTGGGGACTTTCGGTATGTTCTTC
.	TRBV10-3	TRBJ1-6	few	CAVGGDAGYNSPLHF	TGTGCCGTCGGAGGGGATGCGGGTTATAATTCACCCCTCCACTTT
.	TRBV7-9	TRBJ1-1	.	CASSLQAYTEAFF	TGTGCCAGCAGCCTACAGGCTTACACTGAAGCTTTCTTT
.	TRBV20-1	TRBJ1-2	once	CSPRGYTF	TGCAGCCCTCGTGGCTACACCTTC
.	TRBV10-1	TRBJ2-1	.	CASSEIRGWRNEQFF	TGCGCCAGCAGTGAAATCCGGGGATGGAGGAATGAGCAGTTCTTC
TRBD2	TRBV7-6	TRBJ2-3	.	CASSLWSSGLVDTQYF	TGTGCCAGCAGCTTATGGTCTAGCGGCCTTGTGGATACGCAGTATTTT
.	TRBV27	TRBJ2-6	.	CASGGKGTGANVLTF	TGTGCCAGCGGAGGGAAGGGCACTGGGGCCAACGTCCTGACTTTC
.	TRBV7-2	TRBJ1-1	.	CASGRQGRSGTEAFF	TGTGCCAGCGGCCGCCAGGGCAGGTCGGGCACTGAAGCTTTCTTT
TRBD1	TRBV27	TRBJ1-2	.	CASSSRDRGVYGYTF	TGTGCCAGCAGTTCCCGGGACAGGGGGGTTTATGGCTACACCTTC
TRBD1	TRBV6-4	TRBJ1-1	.	CASSGQGQNTEAFF	TGTGCCAGCAGTGGACAGGGACAGAACACTGAAGCTTTCTTT